What follows are 25 T cell receptor beta chains derived from one specimen sequenced in a study of T cells in Graves' hyperthyroidism and ophthalmopathy. The CDR3 regions of TCR beta were amplified from RNA transcripts. First-round RT-PCR with HTBI primers amplified the TCR CDR3 region. TCRdb recomputed calls from the multiplex PCR reads with MiXCR, one row per CDR3 protein. The table shows some 620,000 distinct CDR3 sequences, with 15% to 20% occurring only once. The sample was blood. These receptors all stem from a woman under 40 with Graves' hyperthyroidism.

This clonotype was found many times. The chain combines TRBV7-2 with TRBJ2-3; D gene unclear. The CDR3 has 12 amino acids. Germline CDR1 is SGHTA and CDR2 is FQGNSA. V gave up 4 bases and J gave up 2 bases, with 4 bases separating them. The CDR3 protein is CASSSNTDTQYF. The CDR3, as DNA: TGTGCCAGCAGCTCGAACACAGATACGCAGTATTTT.

Points on this clonotype: This may be a read error: a much more frequent sequence differs by one nucleotide. The rearrangement joins TRBV2 to TRBJ1-5; no clear D gene. Per the germline V gene, CDR1 is SNHLY and CDR2 is FYNNEI. CDR3 size: 14 residues. This CDR3 reads CASSERESSQPQHF. Written as DNA, the CDR3 is TGTGCCAGCAGTGAGAGGGAGAGCAGTCAGCCCCAGCATTTT.

The chain combines TRBV6-1 with TRBJ2-5; D gene unclear. The germline gives CDR1 MNHNS, CDR2 SASEGT. V dropped 6 bases and J dropped 5 bases, with 10 bases sitting between them. The CDR3 covers 12 residues. CDR3: CASSSPRETQYF. CDR3 sequence (DNA): TGTGCCAGCAGCTCTCCCCGGGAGACCCAGTACTTC.

This rearrangement joins TRBV5-4 to TRBJ1-5, with D possibly being TRBD1 (5 bases). With 9 bases removed from V and 2 bases from J, the gap between germline ends came to 9 bases. The germline V gene has CDR1 SGHNT and CDR2 YYREEE (reference sequence). The CDR3 covers 12 residues. CDR3 bases: TGTGCCACGGGGGTCGGCAATCAGCCCCAGCATTTT. Protein sequence: CATGVGNQPQHF.

The rearrangement uses TRBV20-1 and TRBJ2-1; no firm D call. This CDR3 contains 10 residues. Between the trimmed V and J ends, which lost 4 bases and 5 bases, there was a span of 3 bases. Germline V gene sequence: CDR1 DFQATT, CDR2 SNEGSKA (reference sequence). CDR3 sequence: CSATDNEQFF. CDR3 in DNA: TGCAGTGCTACCGACAATGAGCAGTTCTTC.

This clonotype was detected many times. V and J are TRBV28 and TRBJ2-7; no clear D gene. Germline assignment: CDR1 MDHEN and CDR2 SYDVKM. This CDR3 has 14 residues. The V end lost 6 bases, the J end lost 7 bases, and 19 bases lay between the germline ends. The CDR3 here is CASSPDLAVREQYF. The CDR3 region has the DNA TGTGCCAGCAGCCCCGACCTCGCAGTAAGAGAGCAGTACTTC.

This clonotype appeared a few times. The J gene is TRBJ1-1, the V gene TRBV6-4; no clear D gene. CDR1 MRHNA and CDR2 SNTAGT come from the germline V gene. V shed 3 bases and J shed 5 bases, with 10 bases lying between them. The CDR3 runs 13 residues. CDR3 in DNA: TGTGCCAGCAGTGAGGGCGCGGGAACTGAAGCTTTCTTT. Protein sequence: CASSEGAGTEAFF.

The rearrangement links TRBV5-6 to TRBJ2-3; weak D call: TRBD2 (6 bases). CDR3 length equals 15 residues. Trimming took off 2 bases at V and 0 bases at J, with 10 bases between the two ends. CDR1 is SGHDT, CDR2 YYEEEE, per germline. CDR3 nucleotides: TGTGCCAGCAGCTTTCGACTAGTCAGCACAGATACGCAGTATTTT. Its translation: CASSFRLVSTDTQYF.

This clonotype was seen many times. The V gene is TRBV6-1, the J gene TRBJ2-5, with 7 bases that match TRBD1. The CDR3 covers 14 residues. Germline V gene sequence: CDR1 MNHNS, CDR2 SASEGT. Unmatched junction bases numbered 9, after V lost 5 bases and J lost 6 bases. Here the CDR3 reads CASSYSEGAKTQYF. In nucleotides, the CDR3 is TGTGCCAGCAGTTATTCTGAGGGGGCGAAGACCCAGTACTTC.

The chain combines TRBV29-1 with TRBJ2-5; D is unclear. The CDR3 spans 12 residues. V lost 3 bases, J lost 2 bases, and 7 bases lay in between. CDR1 is SQVTM and CDR2 is ANQGSEA in the germline V gene. The CDR3 protein is CSVDGPQETQYF. The CDR3 DNA reads as TGCAGCGTTGACGGGCCACAAGAGACCCAGTACTTC.

This clonotype was detected only a few times. V gene TRBV19 combines with J gene TRBJ1-5; D unresolved. V dropped 4 bases and J dropped 5 bases, with 6 bases sitting between them. The CDR3 consists of 12 residues. The germline V gene encodes CDR1 LNHDA and CDR2 SQIVND (reference sequence). The CDR3 sequence: CASSRGDQPQHF. CDR3 DNA: TGTGCCAGTAGTAGAGGCGATCAGCCCCAGCATTTT.

This clonotype was picked up many times. V and J are TRBV2 and TRBJ2-3; perhaps TRBD2 as D (6 bases). This CDR3 has 13 residues. V dropped 7 bases and J dropped 6 bases, with 14 bases sitting between them. From germline, CDR1 is SNHLY and CDR2 FYNNEI. The CDR3 loop is CASIRGLSDTQYF. The CDR3, as DNA: TGTGCCAGCATACGGGGGTTGTCGGATACGCAGTATTTT.

The sample holds a few counts of this clonotype. V usage is TRBV20-1 and J usage is TRBJ2-1; 9 bases fit TRBD2. CDR3 length: 15 amino acids. V shed 0 bases, J shed 9 bases, and the junction held 9 bases outside the gene matches. Per the germline V gene, CDR1 is DFQATT and CDR2 is SNEGSKA (reference sequence). The DNA for the CDR3 is TGCAGTGCTAGAGATTTGGCGGGAGGGGATAGTGAGCAGTTCTTC. Encoded protein: CSARDLAGGDSEQFF.

This clonotype was observed many times. V usage is TRBV28 and J usage is TRBJ2-4, with 8 bases matching TRBD1. Germline V gives CDR1 MDHEN, CDR2 SYDVKM. Trimming took 4 bases from V and 5 from J; bases not matched to a gene: 4. This CDR3 is built from 14 residues. This chain's CDR3 is CASSSTGDQNIQYF. CDR3 DNA: TGTGCCAGCAGTTCGACAGGGGACCAAAACATTCAGTACTTC.

This clonotype was seen at least ten times. The genes are TRBV5-1 and TRBJ2-3; 8 bases fit TRBD2. This CDR3 spans 15 amino acids. Germline V gene data show CDR1 as SGHRS and CDR2 as YFSETQ. J gave up 3 bases and V 2 bases, and 5 bases lay outside the gene matches. The CDR3 reads CASSFGLALTDTQYF. For the CDR3, the DNA is TGCGCCAGCAGCTTCGGACTAGCCCTAACAGATACGCAGTATTTT.

The chain employs TRBV20-1 and TRBJ2-5; 7 nucleotides align to TRBD2. The CDR3 totals 13 residues. From germline, CDR1 is DFQATT and CDR2 SNEGSKA (reference sequence). V shed 6 bases and J 5 bases; nucleotides not matched to a gene: 9. The CDR3 nucleotides read TGCAGTGCGGGCGCCCAGGGAGGGGAGACCCAGTACTTC. Amino acid sequence: CSAGAQGGETQYF.

This clonotype was detected only a few times. V usage is TRBV20-1 and J usage is TRBJ2-1; D is uncertain. V lost 3 bases and J 4 bases, leaving 19 bases between the germline ends. The CDR3 covers 16 residues. Germline assignment: CDR1 DFQATT and CDR2 SNEGSKA (reference sequence). DNA for the CDR3: TGCAGTGCTAGTCATCTGTTGGCTAGACGGTACAATGAGCAGTTCTTC. Protein: CSASHLLARRYNEQFF.

The rearrangement joins TRBV5-4 to TRBJ1-1; maybe TRBD1 (5 bases). The V end was cut by 2 bases, the J end by 4 bases, with 12 bases between. CDR3 length equals 14 residues. CDR1 is SGHNT, CDR2 YYREEE, per germline (reference sequence). CDR3 loop: CASSFRREGTEAFF. CDR3 sequence (DNA): TGTGCCAGCAGCTTCCGCAGGGAAGGCACTGAAGCTTTCTTT.

This clonotype was recorded at least ten times. V and J are TRBV5-1 and TRBJ2-1, with TRBD2 as a possible D gene (5 bases). Germline V gene sequence: CDR1 SGHRS, CDR2 YFSETQ. The V gene lost 4 bases and the J gene lost 5 bases, with 13 bases spanning the gap. This CDR3 has 14 residues. The CDR3 loop reads CASSPGGGDNEQFF. The CDR3 DNA sequence: TGCGCCAGCAGCCCCGGAGGCGGAGACAATGAGCAGTTCTTC. Together with reference TRBV5-1 and TRBJ2-1, the CDR3 gives the full variable domain: KAGVTQTPRYLIKTRGQQVTLSCSPISGHRSVSWYQQTPGQGLQFLFEYFSETQRNKGNFPGRFSGRQFSNSRSEMNVSTLELGDSALYLCASSPGGGDNEQFFGPGTRLTVL.

This clonotype was found a few times. The chain joins TRBV6-1 to TRBJ1-1; perhaps TRBD1 as D (6 bases). Per the germline V gene, CDR1 is MNHNS and CDR2 is SASEGT. Deletions cut 6 bases from V and 0 bases from J, with 23 bases between. The length of the CDR3 is 18 residues. The CDR3 spells CASSPWQQTGTLNTEAFF. Here the CDR3 DNA reads TGTGCCAGCAGCCCTTGGCAACAAACCGGGACATTGAACACTGAAGCTTTCTTT.

This clonotype came up many times. The J gene is TRBJ2-3, the V gene TRBV12-3 or TRBV12-4; 8 bases map to TRBD1. The CDR3 covers 13 residues. V lost 6 bases to trimming and J lost 11 bases; unmatched junction nucleotides: 10. The CDR3 coding sequence is TGTGCCAGCAGCTATTTGGACAGGGAGGAGCAGTATTTT. This translates into CASSYLDREEQYF.

The rearrangement links TRBV9 to TRBJ2-7; 9 bases are shared with TRBD2. This CDR3 spans 17 amino acids. Trimming cost V 4 bases and J 1 base; bases outside gene matches: 12. Germline-derived CDR1 and CDR2 are SGDLS and YYNGEE. CDR3 coding DNA: TGTGCCAGCAGCCCCCTCGGGGGGACTAGCAGTTCCTACGAGCAGTACTTC. Encoded protein: CASSPLGGTSSSYEQYF.

This clonotype occurred a few times. The chain uses TRBV6-1 and TRBJ2-2; 11 bases align to TRBD2. The germline CDR1 and CDR2 sequences are MNHNS and SASEGT. J gave up 4 bases and V 4 bases, and 5 bases lay outside the gene matches. This CDR3 contains 16 residues. The CDR3 region has the DNA TGTGCCAGCAGTGTGACGGGACTAGCGGTCACCGGGGAGCTGTTTTTT. It yields the protein CASSVTGLAVTGELFF.

This clonotype appeared many times. The chain carries TRBV28 and TRBJ2-5, with 15 bases aligning to TRBD2. With 4 bases clipped from V and 5 bases from J, the junction kept 2 bases outside the gene matches. Germline V gene lookup returns CDR1 MDHEN and CDR2 SYDVKM. The CDR3 covers 15 residues. CDR3 residues: CASSSGTSGRETQYF. The DNA for the CDR3 is TGTGCCAGCAGTTCCGGGACTAGCGGGAGGGAGACCCAGTACTTC.

This clonotype was counted between two and nine times. CDR3 sequence reads: CASSSAGPPFYEQYF. In DNA form, the CDR3 reads TGTGCCAGCAGCTCCGCGGGACCTCCCTTCTACGAGCAGTACTTC. The chain carries TRBV11-2 and TRBJ2-7; a weak D match, TRBD2 (6 bases). CDR1 is SGHAT, CDR2 FQNNGV, per germline. The CDR3 spans 15 residues. Deletions cut 4 bases from V and 3 bases from J, with 16 bases between.